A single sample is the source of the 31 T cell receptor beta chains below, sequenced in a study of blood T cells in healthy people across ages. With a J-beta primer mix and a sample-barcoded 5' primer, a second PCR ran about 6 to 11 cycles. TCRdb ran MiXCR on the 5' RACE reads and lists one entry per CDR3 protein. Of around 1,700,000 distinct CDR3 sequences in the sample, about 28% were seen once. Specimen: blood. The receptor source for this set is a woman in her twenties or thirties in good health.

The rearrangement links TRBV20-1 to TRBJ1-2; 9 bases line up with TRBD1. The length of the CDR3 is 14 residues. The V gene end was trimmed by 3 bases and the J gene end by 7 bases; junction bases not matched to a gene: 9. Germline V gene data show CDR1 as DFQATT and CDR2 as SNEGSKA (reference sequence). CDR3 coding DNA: TGCAGTGCTAGGTCCGGGACAGGGCTCTCTGGCTACACCTTC. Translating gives CSARSGTGLSGYTF.

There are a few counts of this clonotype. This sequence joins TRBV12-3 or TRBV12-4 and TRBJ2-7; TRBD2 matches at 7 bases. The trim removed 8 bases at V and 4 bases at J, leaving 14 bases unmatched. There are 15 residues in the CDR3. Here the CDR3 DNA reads TGTGCCAGCGCCCCCTCCCCGGGCGGGGGATACGAGCAGTACTTC. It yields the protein CASAPSPGGGYEQYF.

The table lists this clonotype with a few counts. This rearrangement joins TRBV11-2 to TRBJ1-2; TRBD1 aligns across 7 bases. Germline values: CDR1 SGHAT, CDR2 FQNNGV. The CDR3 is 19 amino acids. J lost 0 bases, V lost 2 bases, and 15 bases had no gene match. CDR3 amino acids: CASSLSSDRALATNYGYTF. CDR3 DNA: TGTGCCAGCAGCTTATCGTCTGACAGGGCCCTTGCCACTAACTATGGCTACACCTTC. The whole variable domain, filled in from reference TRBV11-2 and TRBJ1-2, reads EAGVAQSPRYKIIEKRQSVAFWCNPISGHATLYWYQQILGQGPKLLIQFQNNGVVDDSQLPKDRFSAERLKGVDSTLKIQPAKLEDSAVYLCASSLSSDRALATNYGYTFGSGTRLTVV.

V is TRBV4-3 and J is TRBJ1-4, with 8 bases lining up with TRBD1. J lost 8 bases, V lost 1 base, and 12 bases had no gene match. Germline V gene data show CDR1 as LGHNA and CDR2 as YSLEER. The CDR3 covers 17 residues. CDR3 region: CASSQASGTGGSEKLFF. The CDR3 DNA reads TGCGCCAGCAGCCAAGCCTCCGGGACAGGAGGGAGCGAAAAACTGTTTTTT.

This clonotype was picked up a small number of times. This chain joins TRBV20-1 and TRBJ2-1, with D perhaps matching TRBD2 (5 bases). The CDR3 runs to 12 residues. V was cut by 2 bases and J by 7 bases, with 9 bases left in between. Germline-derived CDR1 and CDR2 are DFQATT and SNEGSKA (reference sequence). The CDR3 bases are TGCAGTGCTAGACGAGGGCCTAATGAGCAGTTCTTC. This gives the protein CSARRGPNEQFF.

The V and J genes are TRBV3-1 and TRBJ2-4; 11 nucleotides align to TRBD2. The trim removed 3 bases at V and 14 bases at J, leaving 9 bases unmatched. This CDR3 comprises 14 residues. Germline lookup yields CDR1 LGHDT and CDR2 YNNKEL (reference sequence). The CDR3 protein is CASSQRLAGLVEYF. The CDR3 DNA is TGTGCCAGCAGCCAGAGACTAGCGGGGTTGGTCGAGTACTTC. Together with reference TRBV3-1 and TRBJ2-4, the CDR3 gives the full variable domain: DTAVSQTPKYLVTQMGNDKSIKCEQNLGHDTMYWYKQDSKKFLKIMFSYNNKELIINETVPNRFSPKSPDKAHLNLHINSLELGDSAVYFCASSQRLAGLVEYFGAGTRLSVL.

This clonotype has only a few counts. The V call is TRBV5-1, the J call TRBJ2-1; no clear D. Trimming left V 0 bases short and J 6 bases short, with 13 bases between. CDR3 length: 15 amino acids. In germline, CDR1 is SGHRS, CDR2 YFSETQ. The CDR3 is CASSLGLVSANEQFF. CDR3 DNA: TGCGCCAGCAGCTTGGGGTTGGTCAGCGCCAATGAGCAGTTCTTC.

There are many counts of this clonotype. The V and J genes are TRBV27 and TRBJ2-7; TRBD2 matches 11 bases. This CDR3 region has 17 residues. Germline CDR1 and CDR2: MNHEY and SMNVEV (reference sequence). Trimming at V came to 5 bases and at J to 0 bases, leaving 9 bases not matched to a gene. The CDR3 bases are TGTGCCAGCAGTCTACTGGGGACTAGCGGCCCCTCCTACGAGCAGTACTTC. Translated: CASSLLGTSGPSYEQYF.

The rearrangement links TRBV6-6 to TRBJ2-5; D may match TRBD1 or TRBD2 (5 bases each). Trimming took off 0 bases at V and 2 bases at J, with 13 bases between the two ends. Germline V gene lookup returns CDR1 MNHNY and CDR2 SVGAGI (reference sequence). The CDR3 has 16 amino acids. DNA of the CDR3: TGTGCCAGCAGTTACTCCCGAGGGGCCGGTCAAGAGACCCAGTACTTC. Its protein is CASSYSRGAGQETQYF.

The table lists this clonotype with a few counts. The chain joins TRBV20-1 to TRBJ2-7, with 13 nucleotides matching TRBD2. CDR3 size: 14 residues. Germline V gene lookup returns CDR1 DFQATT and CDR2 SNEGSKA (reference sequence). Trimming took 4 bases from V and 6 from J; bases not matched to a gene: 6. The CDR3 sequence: CSATTSGGAREQYF. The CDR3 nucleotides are TGCAGTGCTACTACTAGCGGGGGGGCACGCGAGCAGTACTTC.

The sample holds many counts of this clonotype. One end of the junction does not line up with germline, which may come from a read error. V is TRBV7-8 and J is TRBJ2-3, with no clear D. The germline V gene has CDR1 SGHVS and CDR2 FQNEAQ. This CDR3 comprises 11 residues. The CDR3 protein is CASSRIDTQYF. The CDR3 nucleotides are TGCGCCAGCAGCCGAATAGATACGCAGTATTTT.

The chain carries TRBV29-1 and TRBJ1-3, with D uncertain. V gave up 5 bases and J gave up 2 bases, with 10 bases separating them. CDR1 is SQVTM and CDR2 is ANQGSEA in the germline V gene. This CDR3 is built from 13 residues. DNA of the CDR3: TGCAGCGTTATGGGGTTAGCTGGAAACACCATATATTTT. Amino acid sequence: CSVMGLAGNTIYF. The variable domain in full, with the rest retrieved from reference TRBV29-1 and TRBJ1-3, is SAVISQKPSRDICQRGTSLTIQCQVDSQVTMMFWYRQQPGQSLTLIATANQGSEATYESGFVIDKFPISRPNLTFSTLTVSNMSPEDSSIYLCSVMGLAGNTIYFGEGSWLTVV.

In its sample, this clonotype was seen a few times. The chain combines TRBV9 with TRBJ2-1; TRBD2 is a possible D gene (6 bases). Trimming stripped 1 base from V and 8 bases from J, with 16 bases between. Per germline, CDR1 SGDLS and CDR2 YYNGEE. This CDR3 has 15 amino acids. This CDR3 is CASSVTGTPPDEQFF. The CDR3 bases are TGTGCCAGCAGCGTAACCGGGACTCCCCCGGATGAGCAGTTCTTC.

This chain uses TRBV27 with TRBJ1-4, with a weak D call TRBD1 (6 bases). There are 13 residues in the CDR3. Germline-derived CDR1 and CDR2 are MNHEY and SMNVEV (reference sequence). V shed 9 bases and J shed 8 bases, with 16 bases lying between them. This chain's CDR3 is CASSGQRGEKLFF. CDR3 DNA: TGTGCCAGTTCAGGACAGAGGGGCGAAAAACTGTTTTTT.

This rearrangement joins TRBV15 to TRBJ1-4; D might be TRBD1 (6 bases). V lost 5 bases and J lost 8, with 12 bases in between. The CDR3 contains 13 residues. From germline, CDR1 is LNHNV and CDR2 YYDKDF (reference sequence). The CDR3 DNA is TGTGCCACCAGCGCTGGGGGCAGAGAAAAACTGTTTTTT. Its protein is CATSAGGREKLFF.

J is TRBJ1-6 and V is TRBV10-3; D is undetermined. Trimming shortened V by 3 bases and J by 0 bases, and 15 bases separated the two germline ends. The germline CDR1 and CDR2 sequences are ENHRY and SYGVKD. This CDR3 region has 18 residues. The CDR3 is CAISDPGRASSYNSPLHF. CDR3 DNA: TGTGCCATCAGTGACCCTGGACGTGCGAGCTCCTATAATTCACCCCTCCACTTT.

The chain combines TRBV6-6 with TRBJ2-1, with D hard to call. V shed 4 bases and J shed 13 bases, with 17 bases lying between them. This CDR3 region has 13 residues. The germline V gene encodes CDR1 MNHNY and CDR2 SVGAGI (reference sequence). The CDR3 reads CASSCGGQETQFF. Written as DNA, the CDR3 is TGTGCCAGCAGTTGCGGCGGCCAAGAGACCCAGTTCTTC.

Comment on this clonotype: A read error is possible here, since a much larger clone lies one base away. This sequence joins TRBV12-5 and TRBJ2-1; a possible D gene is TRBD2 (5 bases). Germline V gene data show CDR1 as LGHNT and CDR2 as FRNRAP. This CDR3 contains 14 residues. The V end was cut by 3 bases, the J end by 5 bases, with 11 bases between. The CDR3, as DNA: TGTGCTAGTGGTTTAGACGGGGTCGACAATGAGCAGTTCTTC. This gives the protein CASGLDGVDNEQFF.

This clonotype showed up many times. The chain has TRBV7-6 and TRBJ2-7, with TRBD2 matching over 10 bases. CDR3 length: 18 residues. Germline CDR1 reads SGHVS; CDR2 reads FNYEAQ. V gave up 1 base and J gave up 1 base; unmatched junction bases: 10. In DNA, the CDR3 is TGTGCCAGCAGCTTAGGGCCTAGCGGGAGCGTTGTGTCCTACGAGCAGTACTTC. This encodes CASSLGPSGSVVSYEQYF.

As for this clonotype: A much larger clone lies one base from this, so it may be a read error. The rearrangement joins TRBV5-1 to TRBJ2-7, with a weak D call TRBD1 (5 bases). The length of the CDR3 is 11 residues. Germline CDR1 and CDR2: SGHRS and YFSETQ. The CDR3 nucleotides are TGCGTCAGCAGCTTGGACAACGAGCAGTACTTC. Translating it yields CVSSLDNEQYF.

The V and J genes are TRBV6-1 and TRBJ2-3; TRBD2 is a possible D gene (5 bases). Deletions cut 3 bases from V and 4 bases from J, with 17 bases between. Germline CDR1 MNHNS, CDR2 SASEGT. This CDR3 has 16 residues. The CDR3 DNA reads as TGTGCCAGCAGTGATGACCTACCCGCGGGTTCAGATACGCAGTATTTT. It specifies CASSDDLPAGSDTQYF.

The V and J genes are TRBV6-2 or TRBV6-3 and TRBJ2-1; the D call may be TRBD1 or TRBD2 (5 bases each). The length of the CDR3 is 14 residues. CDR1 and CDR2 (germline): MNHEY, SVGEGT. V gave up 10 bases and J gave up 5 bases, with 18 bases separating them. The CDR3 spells CAIEQPGPHNEQFF. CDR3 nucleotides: TGTGCCATAGAACAACCGGGACCCCACAATGAGCAGTTCTTC.

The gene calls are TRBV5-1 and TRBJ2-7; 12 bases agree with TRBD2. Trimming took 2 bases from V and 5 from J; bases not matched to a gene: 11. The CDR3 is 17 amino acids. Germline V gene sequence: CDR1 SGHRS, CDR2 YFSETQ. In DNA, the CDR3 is TGCGCCAGCAGCTTCCTAGCGGGAGGGCCCGGGTCCAACGAGCAGTACTTC. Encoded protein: CASSFLAGGPGSNEQYF.

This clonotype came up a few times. The CDR3 loop is CASSPTGTSGGRQETQYF. The CDR3 DNA is TGTGCCAGCTCACCGACCGGGACTAGCGGAGGCCGCCAAGAGACCCAGTACTTC. The chain combines TRBV18 with TRBJ2-5; 11 bases are shared with TRBD2. Germline CDR1 is KGHSH and CDR2 is LQKENI. Trimming removed 3 bases from V and 1 base from J; junction bases left unmatched: 10. The CDR3 runs to 18 residues. Supplemented by reference TRBV18 and TRBJ2-5, the full variable domain reads NAGVMQNPRHLVRRRGQEARLRCSPMKGHSHVYWYRQLPEEGLKFMVYLQKENIIDESGMPKERFSAEFPKEGPSILRIQQVVRGDSAAYFCASSPTGTSGGRQETQYFGPGTRLLVL.

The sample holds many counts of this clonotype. CDR3 sequence: CASSSMDRAVKGYTF. The CDR3 DNA is TGTGCCAGCAGTTCAATGGACAGGGCCGTGAAGGGCTACACCTTC. V and J are TRBV6-5 and TRBJ1-2, with 8 bases that match TRBD1. The CDR3 loop spans 15 amino acids. Looked up from germline, CDR1 is MNHEY and CDR2 is SVGAGI. The ends lost 4 bases at V and 8 bases at J; junction bases unmatched: 12.

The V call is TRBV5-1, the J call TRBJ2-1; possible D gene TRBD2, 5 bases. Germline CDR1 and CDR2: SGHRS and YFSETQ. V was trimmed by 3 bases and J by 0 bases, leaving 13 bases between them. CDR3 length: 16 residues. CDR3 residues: CASSWETPGSYNEQFF. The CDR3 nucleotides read TGCGCCAGCAGCTGGGAGACTCCCGGCTCCTACAATGAGCAGTTCTTC.

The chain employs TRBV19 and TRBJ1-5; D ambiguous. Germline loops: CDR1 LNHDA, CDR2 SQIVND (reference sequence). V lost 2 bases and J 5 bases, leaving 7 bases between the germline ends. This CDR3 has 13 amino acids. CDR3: CASSIQTDQPQHF. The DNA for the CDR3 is TGTGCCAGTAGTATACAGACCGATCAGCCCCAGCATTTT.

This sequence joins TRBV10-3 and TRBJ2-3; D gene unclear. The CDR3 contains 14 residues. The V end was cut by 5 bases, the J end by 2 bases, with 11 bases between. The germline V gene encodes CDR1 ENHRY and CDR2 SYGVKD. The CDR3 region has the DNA TGTGCCATCAGTCCCCAGAGTTCCACAGATACGCAGTATTTT. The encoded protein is CAISPQSSTDTQYF.

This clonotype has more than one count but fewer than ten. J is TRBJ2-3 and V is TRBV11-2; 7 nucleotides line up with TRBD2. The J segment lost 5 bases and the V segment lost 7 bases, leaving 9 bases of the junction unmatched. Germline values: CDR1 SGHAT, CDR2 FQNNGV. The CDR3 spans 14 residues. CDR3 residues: CASTTTGRGDTQYF. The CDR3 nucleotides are TGTGCCAGCACAACGACGGGGAGGGGAGATACGCAGTATTTT.

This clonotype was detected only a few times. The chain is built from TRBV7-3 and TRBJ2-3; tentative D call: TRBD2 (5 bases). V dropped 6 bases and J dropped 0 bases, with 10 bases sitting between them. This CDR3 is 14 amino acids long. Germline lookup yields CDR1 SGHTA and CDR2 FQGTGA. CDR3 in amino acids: CASRKAASTDTQYF. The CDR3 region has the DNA TGTGCCAGCAGAAAAGCGGCAAGCACAGATACGCAGTATTTT. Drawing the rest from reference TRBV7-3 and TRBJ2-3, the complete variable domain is GAGVSQTPSNKVTEKGKYVELRCDPISGHTALYWYRQSLGQGPEFLIYFQGTGAADDSGLPNDRFFAVRPEGSVSTLKIQRTERGDSAVYLCASRKAASTDTQYFGPGTRLTVL.

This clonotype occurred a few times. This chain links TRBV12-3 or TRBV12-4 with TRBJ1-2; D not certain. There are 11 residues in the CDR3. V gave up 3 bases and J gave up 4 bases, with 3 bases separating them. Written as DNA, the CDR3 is TGTGCCAGCAGTTTCGTCTATGGCTACACCTTC. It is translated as CASSFVYGYTF.